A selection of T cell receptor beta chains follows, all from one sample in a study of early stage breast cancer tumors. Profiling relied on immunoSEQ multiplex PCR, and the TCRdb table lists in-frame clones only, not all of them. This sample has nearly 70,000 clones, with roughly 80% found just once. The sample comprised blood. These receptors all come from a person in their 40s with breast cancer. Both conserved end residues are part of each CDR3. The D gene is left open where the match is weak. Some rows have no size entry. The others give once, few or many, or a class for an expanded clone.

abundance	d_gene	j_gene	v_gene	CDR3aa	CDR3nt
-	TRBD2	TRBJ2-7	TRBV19	CASLMTSGRPTPYEQYF	TGTGCCAGTCTCATGACTAGCGGGAGGCCTACCCCCTACGAGCAGTACTTC
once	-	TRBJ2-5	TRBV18	CASEGSGEETQYF	TGTGCCAGCGAAGGCTCGGGGGAAGAGACCCAGTACTTC
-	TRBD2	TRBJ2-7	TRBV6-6	CAVRPGTSGRDEQYF	TGTGCCGTACGACCCGGGACTAGCGGGAGGGACGAGCAGTACTTC
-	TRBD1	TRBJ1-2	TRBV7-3	CASSSRDRVEYGYTF	TGTGCCAGCAGCTCTCGGGACAGAGTTGAGTATGGCTACACCTTC
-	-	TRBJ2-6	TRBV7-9	CASSLAVRDGPVEANVLTF	TGTGCCAGCAGCTTAGCCGTCCGGGACGGCCCTGTTGAGGCCAACGTCCTGACTTTC
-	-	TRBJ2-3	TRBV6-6	CASRRDSTDTQYF	TGTGCCAGCAGACGCGACTCCACAGATACGCAGTATTTT
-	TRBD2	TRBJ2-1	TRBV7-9	CASSSTRAGEGYNEQFF	TGTGCCAGCAGCTCTACACGGGCCGGGGAGGGATACAATGAGCAGTTCTTC
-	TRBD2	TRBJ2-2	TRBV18	CASSPILAGDTGELFF	TGTGCCAGCTCACCAATACTAGCGGGAGACACCGGGGAGCTGTTTTTT
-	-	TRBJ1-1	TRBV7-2	CASSLGGARTEAFF	TGTGCCAGCAGCTTAGGAGGGGCGAGGACTGAAGCTTTCTTT
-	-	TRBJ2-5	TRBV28	CASSFVVGQQETQYF	TGTGCCAGCAGTTTCGTCGTGGGGCAGCAAGAGACCCAGTACTTC
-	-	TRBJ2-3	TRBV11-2	CASTKLDSEDTQYF	TGTGCCAGCACAAAGTTAGACTCAGAAGATACGCAGTATTTT
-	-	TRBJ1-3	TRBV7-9	CASSSQVGQRTTSGNTIYF	TGTGCCAGCAGCTCCCAAGTCGGACAAAGAACGACCTCTGGAAACACCATATATTTT
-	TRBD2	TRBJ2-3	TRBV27	CASSLGGRGTDTQYF	TGTGCCAGCAGTTTAGGCGGGAGGGGCACAGATACGCAGTATTTT
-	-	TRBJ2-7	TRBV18	CASSPITGKNEQYF	TGTGCCAGCTCACCAATCACAGGGAAAAACGAGCAGTACTTC
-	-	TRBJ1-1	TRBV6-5	CASSRSPMGTEAFF	TGTGCCAGCAGCCGCAGCCCAATGGGCACTGAAGCTTTCTTT
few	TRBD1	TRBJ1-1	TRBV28	CASSSQTGSNTEAFF	TGTGCCAGCAGTTCCCAGACAGGGTCCAACACTGAAGCTTTCTTT
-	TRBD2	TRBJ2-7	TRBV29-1	CSVGPGLAGVEQYF	TGCAGCGTGGGACCGGGACTAGCGGGAGTTGAGCAGTACTTC
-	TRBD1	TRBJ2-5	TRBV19	CASSIGGTGQETQYF	TGTGCCAGTAGTATAGGCGGGACAGGGCAAGAGACCCAGTACTTC
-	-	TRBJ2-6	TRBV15	CATSRVGAGANVLTF	TGTGCCACCAGCAGAGTGGGGGCTGGGGCCAACGTCCTGACTTTC
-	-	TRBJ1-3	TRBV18	CASSPQESSGNTIYF	TGTGCCAGCTCACCGCAGGAAAGCTCTGGAAACACCATATATTTT
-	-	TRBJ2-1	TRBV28	CASSRPRDSYNEQFF	TGTGCCAGCAGCAGACCCCGGGACTCCTACAATGAGCAGTTCTTC
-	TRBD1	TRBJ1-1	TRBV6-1	CASILGQGRTEAFF	TGTGCCAGCATTCTGGGACAGGGAAGGACTGAAGCTTTCTTT
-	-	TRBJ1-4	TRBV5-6	CASTGSLLANEKLFF	TGTGCCAGCACAGGCAGCCTACTGGCTAATGAAAAACTGTTTTTT
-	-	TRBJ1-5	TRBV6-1	CASSGGGPTGPNQPQHF	TGTGCCAGCAGTGGGGGGGGACCAACAGGGCCCAATCAGCCCCAGCATTTT
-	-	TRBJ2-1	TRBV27	CASSPIQGGEQFF	TGTGCCAGCAGCCCTATCCAGGGGGGTGAGCAGTTCTTC
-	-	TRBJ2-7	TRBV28	CASSSHTGYEQYF	TGTGCCAGCAGTTCGCATACAGGGTACGAGCAGTACTTC
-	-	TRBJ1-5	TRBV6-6	CASSYSGGEGNQPQHF	TGTGCCAGCAGTTACTCTGGAGGGGAGGGCAATCAGCCCCAGCATTTT
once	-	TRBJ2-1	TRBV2	CASSPRLGVENEQFF	TGTGCCAGCAGCCCTCGACTGGGTGTCGAAAATGAGCAGTTCTTC
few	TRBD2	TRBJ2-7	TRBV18	CASSPIGLAGAEQYF	TGTGCCAGCTCACCAATAGGACTAGCGGGAGCCGAGCAGTACTTC
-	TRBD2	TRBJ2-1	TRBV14	CASSQQRDVIEQFF	TGTGCCAGCAGCCAACAGCGGGATGTTATTGAGCAGTTCTTC
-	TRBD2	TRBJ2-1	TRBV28	CASNHHGTSGYNEQFF	TGTGCCAGCAACCACCACGGGACTAGCGGATACAATGAGCAGTTCTTC
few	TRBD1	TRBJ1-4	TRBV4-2	CASSQGDRELF	TGTGCCAGCAGCCAAGGGGACAGGGAACTATTT
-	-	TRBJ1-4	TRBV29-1	CSVAAGRIDEKLFF	TGCAGCGTTGCGGCAGGTAGAATAGATGAAAAACTGTTTTTT
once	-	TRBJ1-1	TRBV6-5	CASSFQVGNTEAFF	TGTGCCAGCAGTTTCCAGGTCGGGAACACTGAAGCTTTCTTT
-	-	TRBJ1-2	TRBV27	CASSPTGVGYTF	TGTGCCAGCAGTCCGACCGGGGTTGGCTACACCTTC
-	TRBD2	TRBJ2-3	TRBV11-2	CASSSKGRREARADTQYF	TGTGCCAGCAGCTCCAAGGGGAGGCGGGAGGCTAGAGCAGATACGCAGTATTTT
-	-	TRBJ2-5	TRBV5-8	CASSSLHETQYF	TGTGCCAGCAGCTCCCTACACGAGACCCAGTACTTC
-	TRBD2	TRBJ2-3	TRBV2	CASSPQVAGGIIRDTQYF	TGTGCCAGCAGTCCCCAGGTAGCGGGAGGTATTATAAGAGATACGCAGTATTTT
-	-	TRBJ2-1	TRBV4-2	CASSQDWGSEQFF	TGTGCCAGCAGCCAAGATTGGGGAAGTGAGCAGTTCTTC
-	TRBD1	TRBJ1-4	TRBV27	CASRLGQGRANEKLFF	TGTGCCAGCAGACTGGGACAGGGGAGGGCAAATGAAAAACTGTTTTTT
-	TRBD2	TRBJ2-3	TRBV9	CASSVGAGGSDTQYF	TGTGCCAGCAGCGTAGGAGCGGGAGGGTCTGATACGCAGTATTTT
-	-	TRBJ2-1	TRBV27	CASGLYYNEQFF	TGTGCCAGCGGGCTGTACTACAATGAGCAGTTCTTC
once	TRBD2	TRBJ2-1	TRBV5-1	CASSVSGSPSSYNEQFF	TGCGCCAGCAGCGTTAGCGGGAGCCCTAGCTCCTACAATGAGCAGTTCTTC
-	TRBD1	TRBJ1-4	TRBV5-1	CASSLGQGPGEKLFF	TGCGCCAGCAGCCTCGGACAGGGGCCTGGTGAAAAACTGTTTTTT
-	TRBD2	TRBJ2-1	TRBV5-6	CASSHSGISHNEQFF	TGTGCCAGCAGCCATAGCGGGATCTCCCACAATGAGCAGTTCTTC
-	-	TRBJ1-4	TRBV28	CASSFLIQGRTNEKLFF	TGTGCCAGCAGTTTCCTCATCCAGGGGCGGACTAATGAAAAACTGTTTTTT
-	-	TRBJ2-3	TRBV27	CASSFAWTADTQYF	TGTGCCAGCAGTTTTGCTTGGACAGCAGATACGCAGTATTTT
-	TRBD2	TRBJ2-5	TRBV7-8	CASSLAPTSGRVETQYF	TGTGCCAGCAGCTTAGCTCCGACTAGCGGGAGGGTAGAGACCCAGTACTTC
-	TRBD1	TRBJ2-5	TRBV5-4	CASSLADRGGEETQYF	TGTGCCAGCAGCTTGGCTGACAGGGGGGGAGAAGAGACCCAGTACTTC
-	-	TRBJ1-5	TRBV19	CASSIGVGFNQPQHF	TGTGCCAGTAGTATAGGGGTAGGGTTCAATCAGCCCCAGCATTTT
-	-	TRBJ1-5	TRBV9	CASSVDPDNQPQHF	TGTGCCAGCAGCGTAGACCCAGATAATCAGCCCCAGCATTTT
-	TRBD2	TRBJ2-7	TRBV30	CAWSVRTSRRYEQYF	TGTGCCTGGAGTGTACGGACTAGTAGACGATACGAGCAGTACTTC